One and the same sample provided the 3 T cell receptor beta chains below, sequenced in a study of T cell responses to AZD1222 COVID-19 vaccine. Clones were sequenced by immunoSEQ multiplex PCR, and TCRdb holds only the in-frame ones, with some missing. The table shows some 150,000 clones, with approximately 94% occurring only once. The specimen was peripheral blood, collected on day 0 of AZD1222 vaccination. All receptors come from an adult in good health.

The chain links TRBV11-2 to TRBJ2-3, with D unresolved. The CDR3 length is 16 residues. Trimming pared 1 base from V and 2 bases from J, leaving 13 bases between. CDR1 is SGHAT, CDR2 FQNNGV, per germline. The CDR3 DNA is TGTGCCAGCAGCTTAGGGTCGGGTTCCCCCACAGATACGCAGTATTTT. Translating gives CASSLGSGSPTDTQYF.

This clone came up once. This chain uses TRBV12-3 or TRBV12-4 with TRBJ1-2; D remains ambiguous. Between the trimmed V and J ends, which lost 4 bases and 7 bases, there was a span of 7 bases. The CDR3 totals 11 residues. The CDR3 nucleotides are TGTGCCAGCAGTTCTGGGTCTGGCTACACCTTC. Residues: CASSSGSGYTF.

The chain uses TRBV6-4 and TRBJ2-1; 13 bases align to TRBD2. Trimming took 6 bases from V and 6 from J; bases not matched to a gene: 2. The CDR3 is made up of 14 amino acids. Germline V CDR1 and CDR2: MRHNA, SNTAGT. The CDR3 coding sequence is TGTGCCAGCAGAAGGACTAGCGGGAGCAATGAGCAGTTCTTC. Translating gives CASRRTSGSNEQFF.